This T cell receptor (beta chain) came from a study of blood T cell repertoires in COVID-19. Measured with immunoSEQ multiplex PCR; TCRdb has only the in-frame clones, and not every one. The table records just over 200,000 clones, around three quarters of them present only once. Trimming removed 6 bases at V and 3 bases at J, with 13 bases between. Per germline, CDR1 MNHEY and CDR2 SVGAGI. The CDR3 runs to 14 residues. The sequence derives from a woman in her 70s with acute or convalescent COVID-19. The chain employs TRBV6-5 and TRBJ2-3; D ambiguous. The sample was peripheral blood. The CDR3 spells CASSRLAVTDTQYF. The DNA of the CDR3 is TGTGCCAGCAGCCGGTTGGCGGTAACAGATACGCAGTATTTT.